This T cell receptor (beta chain) was documented in a study of Ad26.COV2.S vaccination and SARS-CoV-2 variants. This clone was observed a handful of times. Documented treatment: about 20 received Ad26.COV2.S at low or high dose, single or two shots; several received placebo; per-sample allocation not given. Samples came from day 63 after the first vaccine or placebo injection. Germline V lookup: CDR1 LGHDT, CDR2 YNNKEL (reference sequence). The CDR3 has 14 amino acids. V was cut by 3 bases and J by 8 bases, with 13 bases left in between. Using immunoSEQ multiplex PCR, the repertoire was profiled, and TCRdb retains in-frame clones only, with some absent. The sample shows hundreds of thousands of clones, roughly 90% of them seen only once.

V and J are TRBV3-1 (or the pseudogene TRBV3-2) and TRBJ1-4; maybe TRBD1 (5 bases). The TCR originated in a person between 18 and 65 years old who received the Ad26.COV2.S COVID-19 vaccine or a placebo. This material consisted of peripheral blood, taken in a trial of Ad26.COV2.S vaccine versus placebo. The CDR3 DNA is TGTGCCAGCAGCCACGCTGGGGCGGGCGAAAAACTGTTTTTT. Protein product: CASSHAGAGEKLFF.